Described below is a single T cell receptor (beta chain) sequence and its context. Its antigen is still unknown. Germline CDR1 reads MDHEN; CDR2 reads SYDVKM. V trimming: 8 bases; J trimming: 3 bases; junction bases outside the gene matches: 11. The CDR3 loop spans 16 amino acids. This record comes from a study of T cell responses to AZD1222 COVID-19 vaccine. Measured with immunoSEQ multiplex PCR; TCRdb has only the in-frame clones, and not every one. The profile shows over 150,000 clones, 85% to 95% of them singletons. Study-wide results and caveats: The donor cohort was predominantly white British with a female majority, and clonal diversity may have been underestimated.

The sequencing here drew on peripheral blood, taken 28 days after the second AZD1222 dose. The TCR sequence derives from an adult who received the AZD1222 COVID-19 vaccine. This chain links TRBV28 with TRBJ1-2, with 11 bases that match TRBD1. The CDR3 region has the DNA TGTGCCAGCGGGGGGACAGGGGGAGAACACTACTATGGCTACACCTTC. The encoded protein is CASGGTGGEHYYGYTF.